This T cell receptor beta chain stems from a study of T cells after yellow fever vaccination (dated by TCRdb to the late 2010s). Study-level background: The SMART-Seq v4 Ultra Low Input RNA kit was used to prepare libraries from fractions with low cell numbers. Bulk TCR alpha and beta repertoires were sequenced longitudinally to track T-cell clones before and after primary and booster YFV17D yellow fever vaccination. Two healthy male donors, one aged 18 to 30 and one aged 30 to 40 years, made up the cohort. Blood was collected at multiple timepoints before and after primary and secondary immunization, and bulk PBMC replicates and cell subsets were isolated. General conclusions and limits of the study: A small share of clonotypes was detected in both CD4 and CD8 compartments, with the overlap likely arising from convergent recombination. The secondary T-cell response was weaker than the primary response but faster, peaking on day 5 instead of day 15. After the booster, most of the clones that had expanded following primary vaccination were detected again (about 95% of CD4 and around nine tenths of CD8), which suggests that memory was broadly maintained. Only two donors were included in the study, so the extent to which the findings can be generalized is limited. FACS-sorted repertoires could contain abundant contaminating clonotypes from the bulk population, so computational filtering was required.

TCR cDNA was synthesized by 5'RACE template switching, which introduced a universal primer site and unique molecular identifiers. cDNA synthesis was primed from both the TCR alpha and TCR beta constant segments. Two PCR steps were used to amplify libraries, with sample barcodes and sequencing adapters being added in the second step. Libraries were sequenced on Illumina HiSeq 2500 (2x100 bp) or NovaSeq (2x150 bp). The authors processed their data as follows. MIGEC handled demultiplexing of reads and collapsing into UMI consensus sequences, while MiXCR performed V(D)J alignment. Clonotypes responding to the vaccine were identified with edgeR on replicate PBMC samples, with the criteria of FDR below 0.01 and a log2 fold change above 5 up to day 15. Bulk clonotypes were assigned CD4 or CD8 identity according to which sequenced CD4 or CD8 repertoire held them at higher abundance. Through fastp at Q25 and MiXCR, TCRdb rebuilt clones from the public reads, retaining in-frame beta chains. Each CDR3 protein gets just one entry, which takes the most common genes and DNA from the rows behind it. The V and J calls reflect TCRdb's pipeline rather than the authors' work. For this sample the table gives some 320,000 distinct CDR3 sequences, of which about 8.7% were detected only once. The ten largest clones capture over 15% of the sample.

The CDR3 starts with the cysteine, ends with the phenylalanine, and has 14 residues. Kept here is only the CDR3 DNA, which spans 42 bases and is read in frame from base 1. Cut back by 2 bases and 2 bases, the V and J ends lie 8 bases apart. The germline V gene yields MGHRA for CDR1 and YSYEKL for CDR2. Explained via the paper, the treatment or condition label denotes: live attenuated yellow fever vaccine strain. At every blood-draw timepoint, two biological replicates of bulk PBMCs were collected. PBMCs were isolated from peripheral blood using a standard Ficoll-Paque protocol. TriZol was used to extract RNA from bulk PBMCs, from CD4 and CD8 fractions, and from dextramer-positive and dextramer-negative fractions. As to this clonotype: The antigen it binds to is not known. The input lacks base qualities; no much larger clone sits a single base away.

This TCR came from a man younger than 35 who received the YFV17D yellow fever vaccine. Recombination joined TRBV4-1 with TRBJ2-3; the D gene is possibly TRBD1 or TRBD2, each agreeing over 5 bases. The specimen was PBMCs, collected on the day of the first yellow fever vaccination. The CDR3 has the sequence CASSQRDHTDTQYF. The DNA sequence is TGCGCCAGCAGCCAACGGGACCACACAGATACGCAGTATTTT.